One and the same sample provided the 19 T cell receptor beta chains below, sequenced in a study of cytomegalovirus exposure and HLA in healthy donors. Sequencing was performed with immunoSEQ multiplex PCR; in TCRdb, only in-frame clones are kept and a portion is missing. The sample consists of 99,000 or so clones, about 85% of them appearing once. The sample was PBMCs. The origin of the receptors is a woman under 30 in good health and CMV-seropositive.

V is TRBV6-5 and J is TRBJ2-7; 8 nucleotides match TRBD1. From germline, CDR1 is MNHEY and CDR2 SVGAGI. This CDR3 has 14 amino acids. V lost 0 bases to trimming and J lost 6 bases; unmatched junction nucleotides: 4. The CDR3 DNA sequence: TGTGCCAGCAGTTACTCGGGACAGGCGACCGAGCAGTACTTC. It yields the protein CASSYSGQATEQYF.

This chain links TRBV6-6 with TRBJ2-5; 7 bases agree with TRBD1. Losses at the gene ends were 4 bases for V and 1 base for J; bases not matched to a gene: 6. The CDR3 runs 15 residues. Germline loops: CDR1 MNHNY, CDR2 SVGAGI (reference sequence). The CDR3 spells CASSSGQSVQETQYF. Here the CDR3 DNA reads TGTGCCAGCAGTTCGGGACAGAGCGTCCAAGAGACCCAGTACTTC.

The chain couples TRBV10-3 to TRBJ2-1; 9 nucleotides agree with TRBD2. Germline V lookup: CDR1 ENHRY, CDR2 SYGVKD. Trimming took 3 bases from V and 6 from J; bases not matched to a gene: 3. The CDR3 sequence is 14 residues long. As DNA, the CDR3 is TGTGCCATCAGTGATAGCGGGAGACCCAATGAGCAGTTCTTC. It specifies CAISDSGRPNEQFF.

This chain uses TRBV28 with TRBJ2-7, with 10 bases fitting TRBD2. The CDR3 totals 14 residues. V lost 8 bases and J lost 2; bases outside the gene matches: 6. Germline CDR1 MDHEN, CDR2 SYDVKM. CDR3: CASQWLAGAYEQYF. The CDR3 DNA sequence: TGTGCCAGCCAATGGCTAGCGGGGGCCTACGAGCAGTACTTC. Drawing the rest from reference TRBV28 and TRBJ2-7, the complete variable domain is DVKVTQSSRYLVKRTGEKVFLECVQDMDHENMFWYRQDPGLGLRLIYFSYDVKMKEKGDIPEGYSVSREKKERFSLILESASTNQTSMYLCASQWLAGAYEQYFGPGTRLTVT.

The V call is TRBV2, the J call TRBJ1-1; no firm D call. The CDR3 runs to 10 residues. CDR1 SNHLY and CDR2 FYNNEI come from the germline V gene. V dropped 8 bases and J dropped 4 bases, with 5 bases sitting between them. CDR3 amino acids: CASSFTEAFF. The CDR3 nucleotides read TGTGCCAGCTCTTTCACTGAAGCTTTCTTT.

V and J are TRBV7-6 and TRBJ2-4; D perhaps matches TRBD2 (6 bases). Looked up from germline, CDR1 is SGHVS and CDR2 is FNYEAQ. The CDR3 is made up of 18 amino acids. V lost 0 bases to trimming and J lost 1 base, with 16 bases between them. The CDR3 nucleotides are TGTGCCAGCAGCTTAGCGACGGAAATAGCGGTGGCCAAAAACATTCAGTACTTC. This encodes CASSLATEIAVAKNIQYF.

This chain joins TRBV12-5 and TRBJ1-2, with D possibly matching TRBD1 (5 bases). The CDR3 runs to 12 residues. Germline V gives CDR1 LGHNT, CDR2 FRNRAP. Trimming took 11 bases from V and 0 from J, leaving 10 bases between them. The CDR3 DNA reads TGTGCTGGCGGACATGCTAACTATGGCTACACCTTC. It specifies CAGGHANYGYTF.

This sequence joins TRBV12-5 and TRBJ2-1; 9 positions match TRBD2. The CDR3 extends over 15 amino acids. Losses at the gene ends were 7 bases for V and 4 bases for J; bases not matched to a gene: 8. The V gene's germline CDR1 is LGHNT and CDR2 FRNRAP. Written as DNA, the CDR3 is TGTGCTAGTGTACGGCGGGAGGGCCTTTACAATGAGCAGTTCTTC. Protein sequence: CASVRREGLYNEQFF.

V is TRBV28 and J is TRBJ1-2, with no clear D. Germline CDR1 is MDHEN and CDR2 is SYDVKM. This CDR3 comprises 13 residues. Between the trimmed V and J ends, which lost 4 bases and 4 bases, there was a span of 10 bases. The CDR3: CASSYGISYGYTF. The CDR3 DNA follows: TGTGCCAGCAGTTACGGGATTTCCTATGGCTACACCTTC.

V usage is TRBV10-2 and J usage is TRBJ2-7; 9 bases align to TRBD1. The CDR3 is 13 residues long. Germline loops: CDR1 WSHSY, CDR2 SAAADI. The V and J ends lost 6 bases and 3 bases, in that order; junction bases with no gene match: 3. The CDR3 sequence: CASRGQGLYEQYF. The CDR3 nucleotides read TGCGCCAGCAGGGGACAGGGACTCTACGAGCAGTACTTC.

The chain recombines TRBV5-1 with TRBJ2-1, with a weak D call TRBD2 (5 bases). Germline V gene sequence: CDR1 SGHRS, CDR2 YFSETQ. The CDR3 consists of 16 residues. Between the trimmed V and J ends, which lost 1 base and 9 bases, there was a span of 20 bases. The CDR3 nucleotides are TGCGCCAGCAGCTTGAATTGGCCACTCGCCGAGGGTGAGCAGTTCTTC. Translation gives CASSLNWPLAEGEQFF.

The rearrangement uses TRBV27 and TRBJ2-1, with TRBD2 matching 7 bases. V shed 6 bases and J 4 bases; nucleotides not matched to a gene: 6. This CDR3 is built from 14 residues. In germline, CDR1 is MNHEY, CDR2 SMNVEV (reference sequence). The CDR3 coding sequence is TGTGCCAGCAGAGGGAGCGGGATTTACAATGAGCAGTTCTTC. Protein: CASRGSGIYNEQFF.

There are many counts of this clone. This chain joins TRBV2 and TRBJ1-5; 9 bases match TRBD1. With V trimmed by 6 bases and J by 3 bases, 6 bases remained unmatched. This CDR3 has 15 residues. Per germline, CDR1 SNHLY and CDR2 FYNNEI. CDR3: CASSGGTGYNQPQHF. The CDR3 DNA reads TGTGCCAGCAGCGGTGGGACAGGGTACAATCAGCCCCAGCATTTT.

The CDR3 loop is CASSDSGTSFDEQFF. In DNA form, the CDR3 reads TGTGCCAGCAGTGACAGCGGGACTAGCTTTGATGAGCAGTTCTTC. This rearrangement joins TRBV6-6 to TRBJ2-1; 9 positions agree with TRBD2. Germline V gives CDR1 MNHNY, CDR2 SVGAGI (reference sequence). Trimming at V came to 5 bases and at J to 8 bases, leaving 10 bases not matched to a gene. The length of the CDR3 is 15 residues.

The J gene is TRBJ1-3, the V gene TRBV19; possibly TRBD1 for D (5 bases). V shed 5 bases and J shed 0 bases, with 11 bases lying between them. The CDR3 totals 15 residues. Germline-derived CDR1 and CDR2 are LNHDA and SQIVND (reference sequence). The CDR3 nucleotides read TGTGCCAGTAGTGCCGGGGGAAGCTCTGGAAACACCATATATTTT. It codes for CASSAGGSSGNTIYF.

This chain links TRBV27 with TRBJ1-5; D unclear. There are 14 residues in the CDR3. Trimming removed 7 bases from V and 3 bases from J, with 13 bases in between. The germline CDR1 and CDR2 sequences are MNHEY and SMNVEV (reference sequence). CDR3 coding DNA: TGTGCCAGCAAGAAAAACAGCCCCAATCAGCCCCAGCATTTT. Its protein is CASKKNSPNQPQHF.

The genes are TRBV19 and TRBJ1-5; a possible D gene is TRBD1 (5 bases). This CDR3 contains 15 residues. Trimming pared 5 bases from V and 1 base from J, leaving 12 bases between. Germline-derived CDR1 and CDR2 are LNHDA and SQIVND (reference sequence). CDR3: CASSVQGSSNQPQHF. The CDR3 bases are TGTGCCAGTAGTGTTCAGGGATCAAGCAATCAGCCCCAGCATTTT.

This rearrangement joins TRBV11-3 to TRBJ2-7, with TRBD1 identical over 9 bases. The trim removed 2 bases at V and 1 base at J, leaving 15 bases unmatched. The CDR3 totals 19 residues. Germline lookup yields CDR1 SGHNT and CDR2 YENEEA. DNA for the CDR3: TGTGCCAGCAGCTTATCTCGAACAGGGGGCAGAGCAAGGTCCTACGAGCAGTACTTC. It yields the protein CASSLSRTGGRARSYEQYF.

This clone occurred once. V gene TRBV4-1 combines with J gene TRBJ2-2; 8 bases agree with TRBD2. The J segment lost 1 base and the V segment lost 1 base, leaving 2 bases of the junction unmatched. Germline V CDR1 and CDR2: MGHRA, YSYEKL. The CDR3 is 16 residues long. Here the CDR3 reads CASSQASGRNTGELFF. DNA of the CDR3: TGCGCCAGCAGCCAAGCGAGCGGGAGGAACACCGGGGAGCTGTTTTTT.